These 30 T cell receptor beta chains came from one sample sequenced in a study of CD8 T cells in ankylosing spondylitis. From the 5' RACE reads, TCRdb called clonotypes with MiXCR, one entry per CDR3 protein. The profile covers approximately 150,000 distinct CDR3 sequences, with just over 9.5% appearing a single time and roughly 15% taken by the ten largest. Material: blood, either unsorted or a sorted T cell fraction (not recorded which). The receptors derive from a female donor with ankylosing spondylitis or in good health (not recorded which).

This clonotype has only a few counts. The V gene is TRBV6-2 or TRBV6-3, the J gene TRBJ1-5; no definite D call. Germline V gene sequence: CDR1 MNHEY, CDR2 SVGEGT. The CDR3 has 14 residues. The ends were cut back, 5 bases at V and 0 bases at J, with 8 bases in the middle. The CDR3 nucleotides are TGTGCCAGCAGTGGAGCTTATAGCAATCAGCCCCAGCATTTT. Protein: CASSGAYSNQPQHF.

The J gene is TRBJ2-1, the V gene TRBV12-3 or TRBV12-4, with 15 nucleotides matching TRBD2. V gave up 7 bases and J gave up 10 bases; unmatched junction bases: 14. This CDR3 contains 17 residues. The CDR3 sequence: CASTNRTSGRALLEQFF. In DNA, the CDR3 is TGTGCCAGCACAAACAGGACTAGCGGGAGGGCCTTATTAGAGCAGTTCTTC.

For the CDR3, the DNA is TGTGCCAGCAGCAAGGGACTAGCGAAGTCCTACGAGCAGTACTTC. It codes for CASSKGLAKSYEQYF. The chain uses TRBV7-8 and TRBJ2-7; TRBD2 aligns across 10 bases. J gave up 1 base and V 5 bases, and 5 bases lay outside the gene matches. The CDR3 has 15 amino acids. Germline loops: CDR1 SGHVS, CDR2 FQNEAQ.

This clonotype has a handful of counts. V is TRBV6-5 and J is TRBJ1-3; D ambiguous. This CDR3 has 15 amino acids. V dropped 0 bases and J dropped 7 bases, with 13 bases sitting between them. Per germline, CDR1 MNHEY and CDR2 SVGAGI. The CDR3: CASSYSNGEKNTIYF. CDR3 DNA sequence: TGTGCCAGCAGTTACTCGAACGGGGAGAAGAACACCATATATTTT.

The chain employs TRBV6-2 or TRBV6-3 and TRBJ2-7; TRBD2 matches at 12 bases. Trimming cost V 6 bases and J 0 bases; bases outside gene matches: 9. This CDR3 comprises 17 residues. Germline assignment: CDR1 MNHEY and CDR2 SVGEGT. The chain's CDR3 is CASSHRLAGANSYEQYF. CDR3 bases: TGTGCCAGCAGCCACAGACTAGCGGGAGCAAACTCCTACGAGCAGTACTTC.

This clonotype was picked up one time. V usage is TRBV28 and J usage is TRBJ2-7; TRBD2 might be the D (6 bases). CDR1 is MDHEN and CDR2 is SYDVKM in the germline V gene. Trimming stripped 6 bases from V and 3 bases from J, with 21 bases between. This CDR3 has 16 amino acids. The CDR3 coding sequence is TGTGCCAGCAGCGTACAGTCCTGGGAGGTTCTCTACGAGCAGTACTTC. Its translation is CASSVQSWEVLYEQYF.

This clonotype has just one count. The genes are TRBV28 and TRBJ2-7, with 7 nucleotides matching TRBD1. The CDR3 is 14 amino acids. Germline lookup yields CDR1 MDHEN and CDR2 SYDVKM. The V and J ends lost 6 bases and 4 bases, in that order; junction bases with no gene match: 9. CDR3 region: CASRRSGGAYEQYF. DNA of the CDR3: TGTGCCAGCAGGCGATCAGGGGGAGCTTACGAGCAGTACTTC. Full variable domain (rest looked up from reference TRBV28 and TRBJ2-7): DVKVTQSSRYLVKRTGEKVFLECVQDMDHENMFWYRQDPGLGLRLIYFSYDVKMKEKGDIPEGYSVSREKKERFSLILESASTNQTSMYLCASRRSGGAYEQYFGPGTRLTVT.

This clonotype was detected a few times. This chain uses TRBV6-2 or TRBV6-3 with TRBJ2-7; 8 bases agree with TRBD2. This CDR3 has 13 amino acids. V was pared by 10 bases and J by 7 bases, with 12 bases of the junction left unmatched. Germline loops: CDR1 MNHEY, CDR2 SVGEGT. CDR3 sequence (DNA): TGTGCCACCGGAGCGGGGGAACTAGGGGAGCAGTACTTC. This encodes CATGAGELGEQYF.

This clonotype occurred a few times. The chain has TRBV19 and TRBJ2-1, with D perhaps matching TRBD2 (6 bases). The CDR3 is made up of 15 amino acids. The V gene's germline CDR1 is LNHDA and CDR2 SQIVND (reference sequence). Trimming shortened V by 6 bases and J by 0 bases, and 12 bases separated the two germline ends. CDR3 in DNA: TGTGCCAGTAGAGTTTCTAGCGCCTCCTACAATGAGCAGTTCTTC. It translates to CASRVSSASYNEQFF.

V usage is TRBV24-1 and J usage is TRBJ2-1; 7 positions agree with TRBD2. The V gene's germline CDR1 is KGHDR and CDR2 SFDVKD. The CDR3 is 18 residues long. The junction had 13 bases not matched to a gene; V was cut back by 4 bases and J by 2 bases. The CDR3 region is CATSDPIGSSGPYNEQFF. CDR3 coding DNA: TGTGCCACCAGTGACCCTATAGGGTCTAGCGGACCCTACAATGAGCAGTTCTTC.

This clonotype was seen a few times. The DNA of the CDR3 is TGTGCCACGACCCCCGGGGGAAACACCATATATTTT. Its protein product is CATTPGGNTIYF. This chain connects TRBV24-1 to TRBJ1-3; no clear D. V lost 10 bases, J lost 4 bases, and 10 bases lay in between. CDR1 KGHDR and CDR2 SFDVKD come from the germline V gene. The CDR3 extends over 12 amino acids.

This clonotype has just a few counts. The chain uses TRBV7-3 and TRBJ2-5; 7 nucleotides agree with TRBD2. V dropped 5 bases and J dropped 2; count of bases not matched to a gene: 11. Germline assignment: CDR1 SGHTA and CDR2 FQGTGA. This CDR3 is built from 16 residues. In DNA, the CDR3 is TGTGCCAGCAGCAAAGTGTCTAGCGGACTACAAGAGACCCAGTACTTC. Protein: CASSKVSSGLQETQYF. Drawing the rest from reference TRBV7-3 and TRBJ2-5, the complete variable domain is GAGVSQTPSNKVTEKGKYVELRCDPISGHTALYWYRQSLGQGPEFLIYFQGTGAADDSGLPNDRFFAVRPEGSVSTLKIQRTERGDSAVYLCASSKVSSGLQETQYFGPGTRLLVL.

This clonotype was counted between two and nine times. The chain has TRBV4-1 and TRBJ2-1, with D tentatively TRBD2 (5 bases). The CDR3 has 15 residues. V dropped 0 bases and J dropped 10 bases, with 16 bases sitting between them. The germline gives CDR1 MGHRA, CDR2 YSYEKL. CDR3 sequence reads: CASSQDSSWGREQFF. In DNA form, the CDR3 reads TGCGCCAGCAGCCAAGATTCTAGCTGGGGAAGGGAGCAGTTCTTC.

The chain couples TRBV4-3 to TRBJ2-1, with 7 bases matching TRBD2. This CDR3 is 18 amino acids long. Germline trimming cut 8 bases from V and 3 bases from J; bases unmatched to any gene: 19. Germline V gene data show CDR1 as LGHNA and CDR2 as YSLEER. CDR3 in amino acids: CASGSSGNRLDSYNEQFF. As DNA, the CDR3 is TGCGCCAGCGGATCTAGCGGCAATAGATTAGATAGCTACAATGAGCAGTTCTTC.

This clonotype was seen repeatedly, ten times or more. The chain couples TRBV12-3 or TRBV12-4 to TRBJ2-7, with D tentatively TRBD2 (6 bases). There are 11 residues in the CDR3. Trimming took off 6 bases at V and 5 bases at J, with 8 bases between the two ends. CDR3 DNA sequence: TGTGCCAGCAGCCCGGGGGACGAGCAGTACTTC. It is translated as CASSPGDEQYF.

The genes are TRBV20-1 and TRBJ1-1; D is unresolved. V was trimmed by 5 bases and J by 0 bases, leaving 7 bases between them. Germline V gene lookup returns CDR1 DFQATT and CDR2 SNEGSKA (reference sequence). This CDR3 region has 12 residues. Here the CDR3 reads CSAGPVNTEAFF. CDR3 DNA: TGCAGTGCTGGACCGGTGAACACTGAAGCTTTCTTT.

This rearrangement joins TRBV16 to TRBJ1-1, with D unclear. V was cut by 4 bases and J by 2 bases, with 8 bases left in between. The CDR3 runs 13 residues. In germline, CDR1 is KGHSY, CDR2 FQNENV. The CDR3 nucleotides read TGTGCCAGCAGCCCTATACTAAACACTGAAGCTTTCTTT. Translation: CASSPILNTEAFF.

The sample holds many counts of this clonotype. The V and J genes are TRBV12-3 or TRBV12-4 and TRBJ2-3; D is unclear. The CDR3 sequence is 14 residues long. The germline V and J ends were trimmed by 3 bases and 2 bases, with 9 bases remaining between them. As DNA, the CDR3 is TGTGCCAGCAGTTTTGTAGGGCTCACAGATACGCAGTATTTT. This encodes CASSFVGLTDTQYF.

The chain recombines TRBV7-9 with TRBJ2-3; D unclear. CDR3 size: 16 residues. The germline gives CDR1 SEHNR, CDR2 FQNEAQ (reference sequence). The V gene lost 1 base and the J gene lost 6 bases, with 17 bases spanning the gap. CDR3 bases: TGTGCCAGCAGCTTAGTTCTAGGGTATGTGTCGGATACGCAGTATTTT. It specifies CASSLVLGYVSDTQYF.

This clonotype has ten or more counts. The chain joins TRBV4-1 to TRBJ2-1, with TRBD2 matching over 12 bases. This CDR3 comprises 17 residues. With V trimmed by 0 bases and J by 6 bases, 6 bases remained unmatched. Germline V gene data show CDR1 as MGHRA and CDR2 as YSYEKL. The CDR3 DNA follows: TGCGCCAGCAGCCAAGAGACTAGCGGGAGCCTTTCCAATGAGCAGTTCTTC. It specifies CASSQETSGSLSNEQFF.

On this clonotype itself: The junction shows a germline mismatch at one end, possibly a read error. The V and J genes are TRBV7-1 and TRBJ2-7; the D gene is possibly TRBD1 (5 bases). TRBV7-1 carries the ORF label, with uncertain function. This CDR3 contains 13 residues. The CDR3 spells CASGSGMPYEQYF. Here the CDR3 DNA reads TGTGCCAGCGGCTCAGGGATGCCCTACGAGCAGTACTTC.

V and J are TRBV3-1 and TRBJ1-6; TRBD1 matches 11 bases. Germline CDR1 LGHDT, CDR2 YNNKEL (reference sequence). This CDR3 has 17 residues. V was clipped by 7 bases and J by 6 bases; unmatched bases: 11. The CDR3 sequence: CASTQGFGTGGNSPLHF. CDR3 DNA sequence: TGTGCCAGCACCCAGGGGTTCGGGACAGGGGGTAATTCACCCCTCCACTTT. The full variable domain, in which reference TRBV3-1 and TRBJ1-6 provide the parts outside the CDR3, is DTAVSQTPKYLVTQMGNDKSIKCEQNLGHDTMYWYKQDSKKFLKIMFSYNNKELIINETVPNRFSPKSPDKAHLNLHINSLELGDSAVYFCASTQGFGTGGNSPLHFGNGTRLTVT.

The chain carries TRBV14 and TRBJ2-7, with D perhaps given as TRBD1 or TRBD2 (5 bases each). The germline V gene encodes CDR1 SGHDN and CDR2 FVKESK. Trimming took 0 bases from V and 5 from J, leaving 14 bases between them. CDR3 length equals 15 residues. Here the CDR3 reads CASSQDWDLTHEQYF. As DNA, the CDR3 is TGTGCCAGCAGCCAAGATTGGGACCTAACCCACGAGCAGTACTTC. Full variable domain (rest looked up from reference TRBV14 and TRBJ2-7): EAGVTQFPSHSVIEKGQTVTLRCDPISGHDNLYWYRRVMGKEIKFLLHFVKESKQDESGMPNNRFLAERTGGTYSTLKVQPAELEDSGVYFCASSQDWDLTHEQYFGPGTRLTVT.

The CDR3 here is CASSLSSGRAPGELFF. The CDR3 DNA follows: TGTGCCAGCAGCCTATCTAGCGGGAGGGCCCCCGGGGAGCTGTTTTTT. V and J are TRBV9 and TRBJ2-2; 12 bases are a match to TRBD2. The V and J ends lost 4 bases and 6 bases, in that order; junction bases with no gene match: 7. Germline V lookup: CDR1 SGDLS, CDR2 YYNGEE. The CDR3 length is 16 residues.

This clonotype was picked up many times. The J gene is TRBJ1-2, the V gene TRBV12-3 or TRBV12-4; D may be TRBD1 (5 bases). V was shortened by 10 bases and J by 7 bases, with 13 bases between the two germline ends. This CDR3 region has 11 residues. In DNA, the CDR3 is TGTGCCATCCGACAGTTACGTGGCTACACCTTC. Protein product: CAIRQLRGYTF.

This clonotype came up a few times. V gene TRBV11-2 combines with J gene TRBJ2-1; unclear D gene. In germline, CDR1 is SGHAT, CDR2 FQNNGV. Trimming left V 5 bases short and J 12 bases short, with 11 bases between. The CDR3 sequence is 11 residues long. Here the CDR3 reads CASSAGPGQFF. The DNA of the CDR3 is TGTGCCAGCAGCGCTGGACCCGGGCAGTTCTTC.

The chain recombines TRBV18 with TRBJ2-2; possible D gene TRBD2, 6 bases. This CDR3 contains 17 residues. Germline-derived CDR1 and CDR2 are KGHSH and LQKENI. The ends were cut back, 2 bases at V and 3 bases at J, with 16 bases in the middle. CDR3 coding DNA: TGTGCCAGCTCACCAATAGGTTTGACTAGAGACACCGGGGAGCTGTTTTTT. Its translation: CASSPIGLTRDTGELFF. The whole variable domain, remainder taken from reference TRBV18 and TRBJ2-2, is NAGVMQNPRHLVRRRGQEARLRCSPMKGHSHVYWYRQLPEEGLKFMVYLQKENIIDESGMPKERFSAEFPKEGPSILRIQQVVRGDSAAYFCASSPIGLTRDTGELFFGEGSRLTVL.

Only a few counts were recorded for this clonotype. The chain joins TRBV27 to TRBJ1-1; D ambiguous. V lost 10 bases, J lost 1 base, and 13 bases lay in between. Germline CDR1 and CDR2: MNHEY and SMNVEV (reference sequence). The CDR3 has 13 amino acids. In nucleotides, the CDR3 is TGTGCCACCCAATCGGCGGAGAACACTGAAGCTTTCTTT. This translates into CATQSAENTEAFF.

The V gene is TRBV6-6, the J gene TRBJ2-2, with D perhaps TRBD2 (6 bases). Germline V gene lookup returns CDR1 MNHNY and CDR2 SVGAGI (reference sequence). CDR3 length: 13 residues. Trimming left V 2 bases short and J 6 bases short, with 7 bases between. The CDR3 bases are TGTGCCAGCAGTTACGGGGAGGCCGGGGAGCTGTTTTTT. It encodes CASSYGEAGELFF.

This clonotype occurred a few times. The DNA of the CDR3 is TGCAGTGCTAGAGATATAAGGACTAGCGGGAGAGGAGATACGCAGTATTTT. Translating gives CSARDIRTSGRGDTQYF. The genes are TRBV20-1 and TRBJ2-3; 13 bases are a match to TRBD2. With V trimmed by 0 bases and J by 5 bases, 8 bases remained unmatched. Per the germline V gene, CDR1 is DFQATT and CDR2 is SNEGSKA (reference sequence). The CDR3 is 17 residues long.